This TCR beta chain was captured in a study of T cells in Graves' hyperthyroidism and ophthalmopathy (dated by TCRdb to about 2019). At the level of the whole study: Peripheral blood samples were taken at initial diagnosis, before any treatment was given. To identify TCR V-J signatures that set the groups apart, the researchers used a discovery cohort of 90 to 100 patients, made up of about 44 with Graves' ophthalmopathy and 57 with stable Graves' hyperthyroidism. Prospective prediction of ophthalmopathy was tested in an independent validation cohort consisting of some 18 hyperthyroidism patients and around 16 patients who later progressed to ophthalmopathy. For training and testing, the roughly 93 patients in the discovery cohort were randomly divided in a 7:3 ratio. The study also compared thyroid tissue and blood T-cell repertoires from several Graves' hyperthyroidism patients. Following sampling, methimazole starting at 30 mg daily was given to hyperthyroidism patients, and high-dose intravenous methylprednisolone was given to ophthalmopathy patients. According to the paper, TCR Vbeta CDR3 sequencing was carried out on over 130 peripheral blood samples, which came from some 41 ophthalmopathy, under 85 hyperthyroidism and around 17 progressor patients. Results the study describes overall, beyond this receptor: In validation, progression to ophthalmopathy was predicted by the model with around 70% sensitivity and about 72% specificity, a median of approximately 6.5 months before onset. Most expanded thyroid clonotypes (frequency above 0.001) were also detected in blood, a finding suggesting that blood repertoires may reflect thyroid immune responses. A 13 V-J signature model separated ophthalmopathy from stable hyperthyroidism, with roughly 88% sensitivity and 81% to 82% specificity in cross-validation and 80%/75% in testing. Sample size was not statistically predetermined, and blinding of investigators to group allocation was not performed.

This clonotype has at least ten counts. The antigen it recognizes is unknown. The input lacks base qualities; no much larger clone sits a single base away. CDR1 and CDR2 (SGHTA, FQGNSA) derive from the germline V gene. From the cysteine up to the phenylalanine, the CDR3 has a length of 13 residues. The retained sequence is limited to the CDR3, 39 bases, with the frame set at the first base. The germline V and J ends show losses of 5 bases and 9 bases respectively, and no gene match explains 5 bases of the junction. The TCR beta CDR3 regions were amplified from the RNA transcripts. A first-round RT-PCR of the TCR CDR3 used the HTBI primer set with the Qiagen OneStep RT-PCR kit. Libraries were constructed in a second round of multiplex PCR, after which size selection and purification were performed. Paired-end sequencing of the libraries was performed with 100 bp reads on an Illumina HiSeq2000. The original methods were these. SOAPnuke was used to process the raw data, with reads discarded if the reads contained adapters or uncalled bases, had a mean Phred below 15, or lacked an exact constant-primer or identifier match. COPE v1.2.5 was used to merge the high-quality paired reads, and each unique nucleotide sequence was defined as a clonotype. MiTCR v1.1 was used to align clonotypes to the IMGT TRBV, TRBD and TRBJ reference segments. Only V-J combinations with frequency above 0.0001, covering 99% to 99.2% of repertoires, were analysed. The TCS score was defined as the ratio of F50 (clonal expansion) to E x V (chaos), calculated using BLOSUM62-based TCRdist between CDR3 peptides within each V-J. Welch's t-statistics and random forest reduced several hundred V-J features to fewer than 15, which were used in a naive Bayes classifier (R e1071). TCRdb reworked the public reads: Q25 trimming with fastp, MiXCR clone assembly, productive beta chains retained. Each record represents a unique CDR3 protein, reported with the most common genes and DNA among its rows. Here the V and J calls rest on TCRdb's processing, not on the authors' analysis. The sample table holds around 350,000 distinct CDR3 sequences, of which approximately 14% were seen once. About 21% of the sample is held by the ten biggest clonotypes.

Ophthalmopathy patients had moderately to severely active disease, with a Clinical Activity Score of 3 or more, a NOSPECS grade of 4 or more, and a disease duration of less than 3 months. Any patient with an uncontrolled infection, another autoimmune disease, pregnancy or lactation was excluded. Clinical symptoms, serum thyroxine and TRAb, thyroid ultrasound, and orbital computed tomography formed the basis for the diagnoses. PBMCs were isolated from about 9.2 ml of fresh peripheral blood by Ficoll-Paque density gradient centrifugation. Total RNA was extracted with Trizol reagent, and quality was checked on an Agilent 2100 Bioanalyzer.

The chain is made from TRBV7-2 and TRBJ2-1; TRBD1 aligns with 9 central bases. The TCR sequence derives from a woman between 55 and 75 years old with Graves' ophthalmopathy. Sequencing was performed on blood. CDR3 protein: CASSPDRGTEQFF. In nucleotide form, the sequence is TGTGCCAGCAGCCCGGACAGGGGTACTGAGCAGTTCTTC. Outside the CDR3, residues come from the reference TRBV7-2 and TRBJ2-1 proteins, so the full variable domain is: GAGVSQSPSNKVTEKGKDVELRCDPISGHTALYWYRQSLGQGLEFLIYFQGNSAPDKSGLPSDRFSAERTGGSVSTLTIQRTQQEDSAVYLCASSPDRGTEQFFGPGTRLTVL.